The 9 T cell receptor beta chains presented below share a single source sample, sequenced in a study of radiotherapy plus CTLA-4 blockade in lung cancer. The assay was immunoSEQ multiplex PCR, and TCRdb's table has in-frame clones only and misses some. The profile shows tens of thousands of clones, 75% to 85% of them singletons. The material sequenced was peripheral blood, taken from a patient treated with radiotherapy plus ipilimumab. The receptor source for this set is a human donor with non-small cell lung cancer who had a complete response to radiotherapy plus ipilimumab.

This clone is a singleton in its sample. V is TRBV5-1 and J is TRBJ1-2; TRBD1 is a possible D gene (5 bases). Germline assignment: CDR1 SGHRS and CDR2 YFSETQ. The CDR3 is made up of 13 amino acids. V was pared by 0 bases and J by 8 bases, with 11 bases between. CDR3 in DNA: TGCGCCAGCAGCTTGGACACGGGGGTCGGCTACACCTTC. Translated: CASSLDTGVGYTF.

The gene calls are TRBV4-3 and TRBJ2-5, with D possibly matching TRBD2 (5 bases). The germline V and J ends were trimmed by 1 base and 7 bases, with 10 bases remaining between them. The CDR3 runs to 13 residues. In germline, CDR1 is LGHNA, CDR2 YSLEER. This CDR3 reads CASSQVEEGTQYF. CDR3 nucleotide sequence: TGCGCCAGCAGCCAAGTAGAAGAGGGGACCCAGTACTTC.

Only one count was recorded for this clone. The CDR3 is CASSSSGWGYTF. CDR3 coding DNA: TGTGCCAGCAGCTCGTCAGGGTGGGGCTACACCTTC. This chain connects TRBV7-9 to TRBJ1-2; D is possibly TRBD1 (5 bases). Germline V gene data show CDR1 as SEHNR and CDR2 as FQNEAQ (reference sequence). This CDR3 spans 12 amino acids. Trimming removed 4 bases at V and 8 bases at J, with 11 bases between.

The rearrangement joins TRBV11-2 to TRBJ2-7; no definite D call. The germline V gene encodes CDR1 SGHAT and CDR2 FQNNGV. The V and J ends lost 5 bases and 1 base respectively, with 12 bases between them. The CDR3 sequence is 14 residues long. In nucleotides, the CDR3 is TGTGCCAGCAGCCCACGGGTGGGTTCCTACGAGCAGTACGTC. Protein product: CASSPRVGSYEQYV.

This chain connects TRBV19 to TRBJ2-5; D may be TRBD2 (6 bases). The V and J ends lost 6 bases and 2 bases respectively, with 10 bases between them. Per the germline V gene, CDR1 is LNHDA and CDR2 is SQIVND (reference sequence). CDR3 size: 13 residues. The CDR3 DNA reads TGTGCCAGTAGCCTCGGGGGTCAAGAGACCCAGTACTTC. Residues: CASSLGGQETQYF. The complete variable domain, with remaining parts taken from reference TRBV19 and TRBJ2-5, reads DGGITQSPKYLFRKEGQNVTLSCEQNLNHDAMYWYRQDPGQGLRLIYYSQIVNDFQKGDIAEGYSVSREKKESFPLTVTSAQKNPTAFYLCASSLGGQETQYFGPGTRLLVL.

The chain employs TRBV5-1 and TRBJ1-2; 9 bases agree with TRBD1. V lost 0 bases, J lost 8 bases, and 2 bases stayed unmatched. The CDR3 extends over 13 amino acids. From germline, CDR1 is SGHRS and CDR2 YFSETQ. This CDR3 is CASSLGQGVGYTF. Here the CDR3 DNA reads TGCGCCAGCAGCTTGGGACAGGGGGTCGGCTACACCTTC.

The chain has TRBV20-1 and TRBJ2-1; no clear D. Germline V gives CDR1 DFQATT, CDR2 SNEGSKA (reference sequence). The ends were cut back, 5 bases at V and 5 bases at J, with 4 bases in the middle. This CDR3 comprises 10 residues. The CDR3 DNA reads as TGCAGTGCTTTTAACAATGAGCAGTTCTTC. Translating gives CSAFNNEQFF.

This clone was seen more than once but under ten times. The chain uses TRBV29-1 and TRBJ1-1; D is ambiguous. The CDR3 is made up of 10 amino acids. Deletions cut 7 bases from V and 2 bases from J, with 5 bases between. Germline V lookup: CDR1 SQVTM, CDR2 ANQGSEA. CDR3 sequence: CSGSNTEAFF. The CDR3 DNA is TGCAGCGGGAGCAACACTGAAGCTTTCTTT.

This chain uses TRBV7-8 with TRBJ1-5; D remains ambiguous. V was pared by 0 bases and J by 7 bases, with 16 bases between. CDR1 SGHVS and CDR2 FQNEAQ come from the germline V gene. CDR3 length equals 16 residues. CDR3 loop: CASSLASWRAEQPQHF. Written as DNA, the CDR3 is TGTGCCAGCAGCTTAGCGAGTTGGAGGGCTGAACAGCCCCAGCATTTT.